The source of this TCR beta chain is a study of cytomegalovirus exposure and HLA in healthy donors. Overall study results and limits: Common viral pathogens seemed, in a later analysis, to connect with several of the most significant clusters.

The PCR made use of 60 Vbeta and 13 Jbeta primers. The table came from immunoSEQ multiplex PCR; TCRdb's copy has only in-frame clones and leaves some out. The repertoire holds approximately 95,000 clones, about four fifths seen once, with over 3.5% in the top ten. Concerning this clone: Its matching antigen is unknown.

Healthy bone marrow donors made up the cohort. The CDR3 has 14 residues. Germline values: CDR1 MNHEY, CDR2 SVGAGI. Losses at the gene ends were 4 bases for V and 5 bases for J; bases not matched to a gene: 7. The sequenced sample was PBMCs. The TCR originated in a middle-aged woman in good health and CMV-seropositive. This rearrangement joins TRBV6-5 to TRBJ2-5; 7 bases align to TRBD2. CDR3 DNA sequence: TGTGCCAGCAGTTGGGGGGGGACCCAGGAGACCCAGTACTTC. This codes for CASSWGGTQETQYF.